One sample yielded the 8 T cell receptor beta chains listed below, sequenced in a study of blood T cell repertoires in COVID-19. Method: immunoSEQ multiplex PCR; TCRdb's copy keeps in-frame clones and lacks some. Found here are around 100,000 clones, about 90% of them singletons; the top ten hold 4.5% to 6.5%. Source material: peripheral blood. The source of these receptors is a human donor in a cohort sampled during active COVID-19.

The table lists this clone with a count of one. This sequence joins TRBV5-4 and TRBJ1-1; D gene ambiguous. The V gene lost 4 bases and the J gene lost 3 bases, with 10 bases spanning the gap. The CDR3 is 13 amino acids. In germline, CDR1 is SGHNT, CDR2 YYREEE (reference sequence). CDR3 protein: CASSRQVDTEAFF. CDR3 coding DNA: TGTGCCAGCAGCCGACAAGTAGACACTGAAGCTTTCTTT.

The chain combines TRBV19 with TRBJ2-2, with TRBD2 matching 9 bases. This CDR3 is built from 14 residues. CDR1 and CDR2 from the germline V gene are LNHDA and SQIVND (reference sequence). J gave up 2 bases and V 11 bases, and 6 bases lay outside the gene matches. In DNA, the CDR3 is TGTGCCGGAAATAGCGGGAGAAACACCGGGGAGCTGTTTTTT. It codes for CAGNSGRNTGELFF.

This clone was recorded only once. V and J are TRBV24-1 and TRBJ2-1; D is undetermined. CDR1 and CDR2 from the germline V gene are KGHDR and SFDVKD. The germline V and J ends were trimmed by 4 bases and 6 bases, with 15 bases remaining between them. The CDR3 spans 15 residues. For the CDR3, the DNA is TGTGCCACCAGTGACCCTGACGGAGACTTCAATGAGCAGTTCTTC. Protein product: CATSDPDGDFNEQFF.

This chain links TRBV2 with TRBJ2-3, with a possible D match to TRBD2 (6 bases). This CDR3 is 18 amino acids long. With 6 bases removed from V and 1 base from J, the gap between germline ends came to 23 bases. The germline CDR1 and CDR2 sequences are SNHLY and FYNNEI. DNA of the CDR3: TGTGCCAGCAGGGACCTATCGGGTGGAGGGATTGGCACAGATACGCAGTATTTT. This encodes CASRDLSGGGIGTDTQYF.

The genes are TRBV19 and TRBJ2-1; TRBD2 aligns across 11 bases. Germline V lookup: CDR1 LNHDA, CDR2 SQIVND (reference sequence). J lost 5 bases, V lost 5 bases, and 5 bases had no gene match. The CDR3 contains 15 residues. CDR3 bases: TGTGCCAGTAGTGTGACTAGCGGGAACCACAATGAGCAGTTCTTC. Its protein product is CASSVTSGNHNEQFF.

The rearrangement joins TRBV9 to TRBJ1-6; D unresolved. Germline V lookup: CDR1 SGDLS, CDR2 YYNGEE. The CDR3 runs 15 residues. The V end lost 4 bases, the J end lost 0 bases, and 8 bases lay between the germline ends. CDR3 bases: TGTGCCAGCAGCCCCATGAGCTCCTATAATTCACCCCTCCACTTT. Protein sequence: CASSPMSSYNSPLHF. Variable domain in full (rest from reference TRBV9 and TRBJ1-6): DSGVTQTPKHLITATGQRVTLRCSPRSGDLSVYWYQQSLDQGLQFLIQYYNGEERAKGNILERFSAQQFPDLHSELNLSSLELGDSALYFCASSPMSSYNSPLHFGNGTRLTVT.

The rearrangement links TRBV23-1 to TRBJ2-7; D ambiguous. TRBV23-1 is marked as an open reading frame, function uncertain. V was trimmed by 6 bases and J by 0 bases, leaving 18 bases between them. This CDR3 spans 16 amino acids. The CDR3 DNA is TGCGCCAGCAGACAGAAACGTATTGTGAGCTCCTACGAGCAGTACTTC. Translated, it gives CASRQKRIVSSYEQYF.

The V and J genes are TRBV7-8 and TRBJ2-1, with 13 bases fitting TRBD2. The CDR3 sequence is 20 residues long. The junction had 12 bases not matched to a gene; V was cut back by 4 bases and J by 0 bases. CDR1 and CDR2 from the germline V gene are SGHVS and FQNEAQ. The CDR3 reads CASSYSPGLAGSSSYNEQFF. Here the CDR3 DNA reads TGTGCCAGCAGCTACTCACCGGGACTAGCGGGATCTAGCTCCTACAATGAGCAGTTCTTC.